The subject of this entry is one T cell receptor beta chain. This sample is drawn from a study of T cell clonotyping in hematopoietic cell transplantation. Sequencing was performed with immunoSEQ multiplex PCR; in TCRdb, only in-frame clones are kept and a portion is missing. The table lists about 16,000 clones, 70% to 90% of them singletons. Per germline, CDR1 SGHDN and CDR2 FVKESK. There are 14 residues in the CDR3. V gave up 0 bases and J gave up 0 bases, with 6 bases separating them. Material: peripheral blood mononuclear cells. This sequence was found in a woman aged 35 to 49 in good health. Some clones in this sample may be carry-over from other donors' samples. V gene TRBV14 combines with J gene TRBJ2-7; the D is unclear. CDR3 in amino acids: CASSQELRSYEQYF. The DNA for the CDR3 is TGTGCCAGCAGCCAAGAATTGCGCTCCTACGAGCAGTACTTC.